Listed here is a single TCR beta chain. In the original processing: Estimation of nucleated cell counts relied on the amplification of reference gene primers. Only in-frame clones appear in the TCRdb table, and some are missing; sequencing was by immunoSEQ multiplex PCR. Clone size and the V and J calls come from that table; the DNA yielded D and trimming. The data contain more than 300,000 clones, around 88% of them seen just once; the ten biggest clones take up about 1.6%. The record originates from a study of blood T cell repertoires in COVID-19. With V trimmed by 6 bases and J by 1 base, 5 bases remained unmatched. This CDR3 contains 16 residues. In germline, CDR1 is LNHNV, CDR2 YYDKDF (reference sequence).

This TCR was sampled from a woman aged 50 to 65 with acute or convalescent COVID-19. Sequenced material: peripheral blood. V gene TRBV15 combines with J gene TRBJ2-1, with 11 positions matching TRBD2. The CDR3 region is CATRDLAGGSYNEQFF. The DNA of the CDR3 is TGTGCCACCAGAGACCTAGCGGGAGGATCCTACAATGAGCAGTTCTTC. The complete variable domain, with remaining parts taken from reference TRBV15 and TRBJ2-1, reads DAMVIQNPRYQVTQFGKPVTLSCSQTLNHNVMYWYQQKSSQAPKLLFHYYDKDFNNEADTPDNFQSRRPNTSFCFLDIRSPGLGDTAMYLCATRDLAGGSYNEQFFGPGTRLTVL.